These 21 T cell receptor beta chains share one sample of origin, sequenced in a study of blood T cells in healthy people across ages. Sample-barcoded 5' priming and a J-beta primer mix drove a second PCR of about 6 to 12 cycles. TCRdb called the 5' RACE reads again in MiXCR, with one record for every CDR3 protein. Of over a million distinct CDR3 sequences listed, 40% to 50% are singletons. The sample taken for sequencing was blood. These TCRs come from a woman between 18 and 29 years old in good health.

The chain has TRBV6-5 and TRBJ1-1; unclear D gene. CDR1 is MNHEY and CDR2 is SVGAGI in the germline V gene. The CDR3 sequence is 15 residues long. Between the trimmed V and J ends, which lost 0 bases and 2 bases, there was a span of 10 bases. CDR3 sequence (DNA): TGTGCCAGCAGTTACTCCCGGGTCTTAAACACTGAAGCTTTCTTT. Protein: CASSYSRVLNTEAFF.

The rearrangement uses TRBV29-1 and TRBJ2-1; 8 bases agree with TRBD2. The better agreement between TRBJ2-7 and the DNA end casts doubt on the J call. Germline assignment: CDR1 SQVTM and CDR2 ANQGSEA. The CDR3 is 16 amino acids. The CDR3 DNA is TGCAGCGTTGAACCCCGGGGGGGGGCGAATATCAATGAGCAGTACTTC. It encodes CSVEPRGGANINEQYF.

This clonotype showed up just once. In nucleotides, the CDR3 is TGCGCCAGCAGCCCCCTTGGGGGGGGCCATCAGCCCCAGCATTTT. Translating it yields CASSPLGGGHQPQHF. The chain employs TRBV5-1 and TRBJ1-5, with D possibly being TRBD1 (6 bases). Germline CDR1 is SGHRS and CDR2 is YFSETQ. V lost 4 bases and J 5 bases, leaving 16 bases between the germline ends. The CDR3 has 15 amino acids.

This chain uses TRBV6-1 with TRBJ1-2; D may be TRBD1 (6 bases). Trimming took off 5 bases at V and 5 bases at J, with 18 bases between the two ends. This CDR3 is 15 amino acids long. Germline V CDR1 and CDR2: MNHNS, SASEGT. For the CDR3, the DNA is TGTGCCAGCAGTAACCGAGCCGGGACACCTTATGGCTACACCTTC. Translating it yields CASSNRAGTPYGYTF.

This clonotype was counted many times. This sequence joins TRBV10-3 and TRBJ2-3; D gene uncertain. V lost 10 bases, J lost 4 bases, and 9 bases lay in between. This CDR3 has 11 amino acids. Germline V lookup: CDR1 ENHRY, CDR2 SYGVKD. The DNA of the CDR3 is TGTGCCACCAGAGAAGCAGATACGCAGTATTTT. It specifies CATREADTQYF.

There are a few counts of this clonotype. The chain combines TRBV12-3 or TRBV12-4 with TRBJ1-2; D is possibly TRBD1 (6 bases). The CDR3 length is 15 residues. The V and J ends lost 6 bases and 6 bases respectively, with 20 bases between them. The CDR3 region is CASSQNRVATNGYTF. Here the CDR3 DNA reads TGTGCCAGCAGCCAGAACAGGGTTGCGACGAATGGCTACACCTTC.

The chain has TRBV30 and TRBJ2-7; 7 nucleotides line up with TRBD1. The CDR3 spans 14 residues. Germline assignment: CDR1 GTSNPN and CDR2 SVGIG (reference sequence). For the CDR3, the DNA is TGTGCTTATCTAGCTGGGACAGCCTCCTACGAGCAGTACTTC. Its translation: CAYLAGTASYEQYF.

At least ten counts were recorded for this clonotype. The gene calls are TRBV29-1 and TRBJ2-3; D unclear. Germline CDR1 SQVTM, CDR2 ANQGSEA. The CDR3 runs 14 residues. Trimming pared 7 bases from V and 1 base from J, leaving 15 bases between. Here the CDR3 reads CSASDEKGTDTQYF. The CDR3 DNA is TGCAGCGCCTCGGACGAGAAAGGCACAGATACGCAGTATTTT.

The chain links TRBV5-1 to TRBJ2-5; 13 bases agree with TRBD2. CDR1 is SGHRS, CDR2 YFSETQ, per germline. J lost 2 bases, V lost 0 bases, and 13 bases had no gene match. The CDR3 is made up of 20 amino acids. CDR3 region: CASSLGRRDPGLAGQETQYF. The CDR3 coding sequence is TGCGCCAGCAGCTTGGGAAGAAGAGACCCGGGACTAGCGGGGCAAGAGACCCAGTACTTC.

This clonotype was detected only a few times. The rearrangement links TRBV5-1 to TRBJ2-3, with 9 bases lining up with TRBD1. J was trimmed by 8 bases and V by 4 bases; bases with no gene match: 11. This CDR3 is 15 amino acids long. Germline values: CDR1 SGHRS, CDR2 YFSETQ. CDR3 protein: CASSPEQGAVGTQYF. DNA of the CDR3: TGCGCCAGCAGCCCAGAACAGGGGGCCGTTGGTACGCAGTATTTT.

The chain recombines TRBV20-1 with TRBJ2-3; 12 bases are shared with TRBD1. Trimming took 5 bases from V and 0 from J; bases not matched to a gene: 9. The V gene's germline CDR1 is DFQATT and CDR2 SNEGSKA (reference sequence). The CDR3 runs to 17 residues. CDR3 amino acids: CSAPLGDRGLSTDTQYF. CDR3 DNA: TGCAGTGCTCCGCTAGGGGACAGGGGGCTGAGCACAGATACGCAGTATTTT.

This clonotype was recorded a few times. The J gene is TRBJ1-2, the V gene TRBV7-9, with no clear D. Looked up from germline, CDR1 is SEHNR and CDR2 is FQNEAQ (reference sequence). Trimming left V 5 bases short and J 6 bases short, with 28 bases between. The length of the CDR3 is 18 residues. The CDR3 DNA is TGTGCCAGCAGCCCAAAACCGCTAACCCCCGGCACTTACGATGGCTACACCTTC. Protein sequence: CASSPKPLTPGTYDGYTF.

The table lists this clonotype with a few counts. This rearrangement joins TRBV20-1 to TRBJ2-3; no definite D call. This CDR3 is built from 14 residues. CDR1 and CDR2 (germline): DFQATT, SNEGSKA (reference sequence). V was cut by 1 base and J by 0 bases, with 8 bases left in between. CDR3 protein: CSARGPASTDTQYF. CDR3 nucleotides: TGCAGTGCTAGAGGGCCAGCTAGCACAGATACGCAGTATTTT.

The V and J genes are TRBV12-3 or TRBV12-4 and TRBJ1-1, with D possibly TRBD1 on 6 matching bases. The CDR3 consists of 13 residues. V was clipped by 7 bases and J by 4 bases, with 13 bases between them. DNA of the CDR3: TGTGCCAGCATGAGGGGAGGGGGCACTGAAGCTTTCTTT. Its protein product is CASMRGGGTEAFF.

V and J are TRBV2 and TRBJ1-6, with TRBD1 as a possible D gene (5 bases). Germline assignment: CDR1 SNHLY and CDR2 FYNNEI. The ends were cut back, 6 bases at V and 5 bases at J, with 11 bases in the middle. CDR3 size: 14 residues. The CDR3: CASSFRGDNSPLHF. CDR3 DNA: TGTGCCAGCAGCTTTCGAGGGGATAATTCACCCCTCCACTTT.

The V and J genes are TRBV4-1 and TRBJ2-1; the D gene is possibly TRBD2 (6 bases). V lost 3 bases and J lost 7, with 13 bases in between. This CDR3 contains 14 residues. Germline CDR1 MGHRA, CDR2 YSYEKL. The CDR3 protein is CASSHRESGNEQFF. CDR3 sequence (DNA): TGCGCCAGCAGCCACCGGGAGAGCGGGAATGAGCAGTTCTTC.

The chain joins TRBV20-1 to TRBJ1-2, with D hard to call. The germline CDR1 and CDR2 sequences are DFQATT and SNEGSKA (reference sequence). The CDR3 runs to 14 residues. Trimming removed 3 bases at V and 0 bases at J, with 11 bases between. The CDR3 loop is CSARGPDPNYGYTF. The CDR3 DNA follows: TGCAGTGCTAGGGGCCCAGATCCTAACTATGGCTACACCTTC.

The chain carries TRBV3-1 and TRBJ1-1, with 9 bases matching TRBD1. Germline V CDR1 and CDR2: LGHDT, YNNKEL (reference sequence). CDR3 length: 14 residues. Losses at the gene ends were 0 bases for V and 10 bases for J; bases not matched to a gene: 6. The CDR3 region is CASSQDDRGLAAFF. CDR3 nucleotides: TGTGCCAGCAGCCAAGACGACAGGGGGTTAGCAGCTTTCTTT. Using reference TRBV3-1 and TRBJ1-1 for the parts outside the CDR3, the full variable domain is DTAVSQTPKYLVTQMGNDKSIKCEQNLGHDTMYWYKQDSKKFLKIMFSYNNKELIINETVPNRFSPKSPDKAHLNLHINSLELGDSAVYFCASSQDDRGLAAFFGQGTRLTVV.

This chain connects TRBV7-2 to TRBJ1-2, with 10 bases that match TRBD1. The CDR3 covers 15 residues. J lost 5 bases, V lost 2 bases, and 5 bases had no gene match. The germline V gene has CDR1 SGHTA and CDR2 FQGNSA. The CDR3 loop reads CASSLTGTGEYGYTF. CDR3 coding DNA: TGTGCCAGCAGCTTAACCGGGACAGGGGAATATGGCTACACCTTC. Full variable domain (missing parts from reference TRBV7-2 and TRBJ1-2): GAGVSQSPSNKVTEKGKDVELRCDPISGHTALYWYRQSLGQGLEFLIYFQGNSAPDKSGLPSDRFSAERTGGSVSTLTIQRTQQEDSAVYLCASSLTGTGEYGYTFGSGTRLTVV.

J is TRBJ2-7 and V is TRBV4-2; D is possibly TRBD1 or TRBD2 (5 bases each). CDR1 is LGHNA, CDR2 YNFKEQ, per germline. CDR3 size: 16 residues. Between the trimmed V and J ends, which lost 0 bases and 2 bases, there was a span of 14 bases. CDR3 protein: CASSQEGTAVPYEQYF. Here the CDR3 DNA reads TGTGCCAGCAGCCAAGAGGGGACGGCCGTGCCCTACGAGCAGTACTTC.

In its sample, this clonotype was seen a few times. The chain joins TRBV4-1 to TRBJ2-7; 7 bases match TRBD2. J was trimmed by 4 bases and V by 0 bases; bases with no gene match: 3. The CDR3 length is 14 residues. The germline V gene encodes CDR1 MGHRA and CDR2 YSYEKL. This CDR3 reads CASSQDRTRYEQYF. DNA for the CDR3: TGCGCCAGCAGCCAAGATCGGACTAGGTACGAGCAGTACTTC.